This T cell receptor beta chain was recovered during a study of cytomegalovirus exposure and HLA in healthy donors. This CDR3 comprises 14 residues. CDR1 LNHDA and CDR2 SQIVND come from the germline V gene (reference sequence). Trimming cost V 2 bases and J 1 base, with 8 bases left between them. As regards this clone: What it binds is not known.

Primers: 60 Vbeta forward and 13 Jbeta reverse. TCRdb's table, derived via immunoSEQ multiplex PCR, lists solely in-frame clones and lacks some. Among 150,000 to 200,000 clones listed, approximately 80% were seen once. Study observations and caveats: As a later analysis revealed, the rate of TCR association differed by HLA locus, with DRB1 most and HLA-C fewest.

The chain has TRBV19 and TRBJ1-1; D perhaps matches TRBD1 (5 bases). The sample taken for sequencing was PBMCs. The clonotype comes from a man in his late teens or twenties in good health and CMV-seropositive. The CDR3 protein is CASSINQGNTEAFF. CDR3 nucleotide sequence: TGTGCCAGTAGTATAAATCAGGGGAACACTGAAGCTTTCTTT.